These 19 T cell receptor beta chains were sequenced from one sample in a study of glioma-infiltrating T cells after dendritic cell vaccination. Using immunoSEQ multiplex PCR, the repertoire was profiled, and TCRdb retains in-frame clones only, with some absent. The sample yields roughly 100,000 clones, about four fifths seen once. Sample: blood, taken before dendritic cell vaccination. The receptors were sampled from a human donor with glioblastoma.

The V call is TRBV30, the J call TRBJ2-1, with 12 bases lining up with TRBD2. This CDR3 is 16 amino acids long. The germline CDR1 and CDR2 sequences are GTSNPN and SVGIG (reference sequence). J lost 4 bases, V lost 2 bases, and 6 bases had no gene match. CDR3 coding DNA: TGTGCCTGGAGTATCCTACTAGCGGGGGGTTACAATGAGCAGTTCTTC. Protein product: CAWSILLAGGYNEQFF.

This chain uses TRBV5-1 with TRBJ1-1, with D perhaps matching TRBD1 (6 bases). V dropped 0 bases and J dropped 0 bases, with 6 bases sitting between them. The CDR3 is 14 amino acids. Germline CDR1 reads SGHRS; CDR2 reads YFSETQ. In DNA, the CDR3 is TGCGCCAGCAGCTTGGGACAGGTGAACACTGAAGCTTTCTTT. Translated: CASSLGQVNTEAFF.

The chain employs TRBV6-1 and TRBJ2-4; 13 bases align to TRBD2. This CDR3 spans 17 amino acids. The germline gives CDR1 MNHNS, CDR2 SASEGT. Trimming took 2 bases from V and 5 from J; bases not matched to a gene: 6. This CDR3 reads CASSEWVTSGRENIQYF. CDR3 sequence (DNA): TGTGCCAGCAGTGAATGGGTCACTAGCGGGAGGGAAAACATTCAGTACTTC.

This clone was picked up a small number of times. CDR3 in amino acids: CASSPLLGGGETQYF. The CDR3 coding sequence is TGTGCCAGCAGCCCCCTTCTGGGAGGGGGGGAGACCCAGTACTTC. V usage is TRBV6-1 and J usage is TRBJ2-5; maybe TRBD2 (7 bases). The CDR3 sequence is 15 residues long. Germline values: CDR1 MNHNS, CDR2 SASEGT. The V end was cut by 6 bases, the J end by 5 bases, with 19 bases between.

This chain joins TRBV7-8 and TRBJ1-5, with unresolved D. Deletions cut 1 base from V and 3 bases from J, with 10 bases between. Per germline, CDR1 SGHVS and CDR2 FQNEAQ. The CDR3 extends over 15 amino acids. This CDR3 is CASSLVSQINQPQHF. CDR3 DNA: TGTGCCAGCAGCTTAGTCAGTCAGATCAATCAGCCCCAGCATTTT.

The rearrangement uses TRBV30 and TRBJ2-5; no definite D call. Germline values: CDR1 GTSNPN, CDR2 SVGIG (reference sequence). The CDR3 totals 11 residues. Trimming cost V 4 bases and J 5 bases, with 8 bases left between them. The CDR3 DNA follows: TGTGCCTGGAAGCCGCGTGAGACCCAGTACTTC. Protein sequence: CAWKPRETQYF.

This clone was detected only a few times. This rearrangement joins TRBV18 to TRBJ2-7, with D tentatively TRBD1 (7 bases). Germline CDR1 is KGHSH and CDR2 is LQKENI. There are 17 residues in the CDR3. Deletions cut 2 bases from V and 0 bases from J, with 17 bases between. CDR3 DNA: TGTGCCAGCTCACCAGACCAAAGGAGGGACAGCTCCTACGAGCAGTACTTC. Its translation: CASSPDQRRDSSYEQYF.

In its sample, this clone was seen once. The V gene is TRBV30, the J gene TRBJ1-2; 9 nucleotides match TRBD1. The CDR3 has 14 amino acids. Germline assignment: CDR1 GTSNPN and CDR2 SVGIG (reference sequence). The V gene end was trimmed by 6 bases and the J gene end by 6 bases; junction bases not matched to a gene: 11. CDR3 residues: CACVYPGTGHGYTF. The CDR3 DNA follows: TGTGCCTGTGTTTACCCCGGGACAGGGCATGGCTACACCTTC.

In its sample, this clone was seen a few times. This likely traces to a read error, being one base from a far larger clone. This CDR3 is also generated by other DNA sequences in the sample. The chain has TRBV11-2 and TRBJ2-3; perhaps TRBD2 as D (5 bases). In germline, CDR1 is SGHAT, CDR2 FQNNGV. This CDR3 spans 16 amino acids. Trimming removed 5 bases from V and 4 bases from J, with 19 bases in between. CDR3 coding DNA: TGTGCCAGCAGCCTGAGGCAAGGAGGTCGCGCAGATACGCAGTATTTT. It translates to CASSLRQGGRADTQYF.

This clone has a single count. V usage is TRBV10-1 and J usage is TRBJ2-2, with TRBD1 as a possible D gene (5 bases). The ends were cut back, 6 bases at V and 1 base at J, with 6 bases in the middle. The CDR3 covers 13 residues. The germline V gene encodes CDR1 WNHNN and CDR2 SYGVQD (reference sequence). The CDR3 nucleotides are TGCGCCAGCAGGGACATGAACACCGGGGAGCTGTTTTTT. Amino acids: CASRDMNTGELFF.

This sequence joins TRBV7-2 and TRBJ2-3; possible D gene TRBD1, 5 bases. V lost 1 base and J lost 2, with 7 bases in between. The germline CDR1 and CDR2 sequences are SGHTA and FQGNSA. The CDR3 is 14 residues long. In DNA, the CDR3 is TGTGCCAGCAGCTTAGGTGGGGCCACAGATACGCAGTATTTT. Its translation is CASSLGGATDTQYF.

CDR3 DNA sequence: TGCGCCAGCAGCCAAGATCCCCGACAGGGGAACCCTGGAAACACCATATATTTT. This translates into CASSQDPRQGNPGNTIYF. J is TRBJ1-3 and V is TRBV4-1; 8 bases map to TRBD1. Trimming at V came to 0 bases and at J to 2 bases, leaving 9 bases not matched to a gene. The CDR3 sequence is 18 residues long. Germline assignment: CDR1 MGHRA and CDR2 YSYEKL.

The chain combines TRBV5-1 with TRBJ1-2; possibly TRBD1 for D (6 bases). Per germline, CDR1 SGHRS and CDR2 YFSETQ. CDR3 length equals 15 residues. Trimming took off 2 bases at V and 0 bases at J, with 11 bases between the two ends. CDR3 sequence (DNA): TGCGCCAGCAGCTTCGCCGGGACACCTAACTATGGCTACACCTTC. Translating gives CASSFAGTPNYGYTF.

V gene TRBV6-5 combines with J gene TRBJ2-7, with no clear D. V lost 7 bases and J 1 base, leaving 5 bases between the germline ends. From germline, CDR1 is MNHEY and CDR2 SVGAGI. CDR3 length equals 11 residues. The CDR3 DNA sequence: TGTGCCAGCATGAGGTCCTACGAGCAGTACTTC. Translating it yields CASMRSYEQYF.

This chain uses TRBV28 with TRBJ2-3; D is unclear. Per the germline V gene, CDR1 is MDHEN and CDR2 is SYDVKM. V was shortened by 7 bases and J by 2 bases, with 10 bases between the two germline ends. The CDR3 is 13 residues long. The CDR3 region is CASITGSTDTQYF. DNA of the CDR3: TGTGCCAGCATAACGGGTTCCACAGATACGCAGTATTTT. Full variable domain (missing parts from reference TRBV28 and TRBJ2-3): DVKVTQSSRYLVKRTGEKVFLECVQDMDHENMFWYRQDPGLGLRLIYFSYDVKMKEKGDIPEGYSVSREKKERFSLILESASTNQTSMYLCASITGSTDTQYFGPGTRLTVL.

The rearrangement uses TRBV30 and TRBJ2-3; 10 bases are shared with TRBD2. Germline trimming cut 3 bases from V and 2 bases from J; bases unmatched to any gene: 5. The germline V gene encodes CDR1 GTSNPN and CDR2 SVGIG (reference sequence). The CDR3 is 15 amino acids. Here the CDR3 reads CAWRALAGYTDTQYF. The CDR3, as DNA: TGTGCCTGGAGGGCACTAGCGGGGTACACAGATACGCAGTATTTT.

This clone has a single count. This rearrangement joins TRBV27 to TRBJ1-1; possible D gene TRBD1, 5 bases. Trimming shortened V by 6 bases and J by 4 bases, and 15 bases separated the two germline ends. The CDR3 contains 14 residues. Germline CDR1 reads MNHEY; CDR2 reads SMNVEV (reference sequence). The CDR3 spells CASSFRAVGTEAFF. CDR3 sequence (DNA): TGTGCCAGCAGCTTCAGGGCCGTGGGCACTGAAGCTTTCTTT.

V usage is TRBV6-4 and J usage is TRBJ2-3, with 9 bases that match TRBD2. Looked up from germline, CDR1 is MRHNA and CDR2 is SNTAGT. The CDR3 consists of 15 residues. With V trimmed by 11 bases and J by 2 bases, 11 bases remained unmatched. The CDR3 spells CAQQRAGGDTDTQYF. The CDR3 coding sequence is TGTGCCCAGCAAAGAGCGGGGGGCGACACAGATACGCAGTATTTT.

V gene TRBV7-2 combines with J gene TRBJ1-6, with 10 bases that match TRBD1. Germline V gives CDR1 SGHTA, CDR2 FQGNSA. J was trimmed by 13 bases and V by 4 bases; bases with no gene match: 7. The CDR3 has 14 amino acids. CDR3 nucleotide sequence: TGTGCCAGCAGCTCGCCGGGACAGGGGATCCCCCTCCACTTT. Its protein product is CASSSPGQGIPLHF. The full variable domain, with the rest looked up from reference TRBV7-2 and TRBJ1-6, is GAGVSQSPSNKVTEKGKDVELRCDPISGHTALYWYRQSLGQGLEFLIYFQGNSAPDKSGLPSDRFSAERTGGSVSTLTIQRTQQEDSAVYLCASSSPGQGIPLHFGNGTRLTVT.